This record looks at one TCR beta chain sequence and its context. This sample was taken from a study of Tregs in tolerant kidney transplant recipients. Assay used: immunoSEQ multiplex PCR; TCRdb lists only in-frame clones, some missing. In the table there are some 110,000 clones, 92% of which are singletons. Trimming took 2 bases from V and 2 from J, leaving 9 bases between them. Germline loops: CDR1 LNHDA, CDR2 SQIVND (reference sequence). The CDR3 spans 14 residues. CD4+CD25+CD127- Tregs, CD4+CD25- non-Tregs, CD4 and CD8 cells were sorted. The clonotype comes from a human donor in good health. Input material: CD4+ T cells from blood. The chain has TRBV19 and TRBJ2-5; no clear D. CDR3 sequence reads: CASSIRGWQETQYF. CDR3 DNA: TGTGCCAGTAGTATACGCGGCTGGCAAGAGACCCAGTACTTC.